The clone carrying this T cell receptor (beta chain) was detected only a few times. Its antigen is as yet unknown. V lost 8 bases, J lost 6 bases, and 9 bases stayed unmatched. Germline loops: CDR1 GTSNPN, CDR2 SVGIG (reference sequence). The CDR3 has 13 residues. The data stem from a study of CD8+ T cells in alopecia areata. Whole-study results and caveats: Tofacitinib yielded significantly lower scalp clonality and fewer expanded CD8+ clones among the top 100.

cDNA reverse transcribed from extracted RNA served as the sequencing template. Generated by immunoSEQ multiplex PCR, the TCRdb table keeps only in-frame clones and is missing some. The table includes some 190,000 clones, roughly 46% detected once. The treatment: oral pan-JAK inhibitor, 5-10 mg twice daily. The rearrangement joins TRBV30 to TRBJ2-1, with 8 bases aligning to TRBD1. This TCR was sampled from a human donor with alopecia areata. Sequencing was performed on CD8+ T cells sorted from blood, taken around week 53, from a patient treated with tofacitinib. CDR3 nucleotide sequence: TGTGCCAGGACAGGGATAAACCTCAATGAGCAGTTCTTC. This encodes CARTGINLNEQFF.